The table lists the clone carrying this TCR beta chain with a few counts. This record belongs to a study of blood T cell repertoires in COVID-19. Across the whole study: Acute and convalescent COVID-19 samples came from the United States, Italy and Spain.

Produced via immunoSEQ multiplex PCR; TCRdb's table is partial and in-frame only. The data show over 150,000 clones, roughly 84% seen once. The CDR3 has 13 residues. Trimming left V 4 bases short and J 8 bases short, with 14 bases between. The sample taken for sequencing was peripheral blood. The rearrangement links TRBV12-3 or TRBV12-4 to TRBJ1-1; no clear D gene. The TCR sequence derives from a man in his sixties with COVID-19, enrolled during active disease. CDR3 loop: CASSYPGKREAFF. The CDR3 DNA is TGTGCCAGCAGTTACCCAGGAAAACGCGAAGCTTTCTTT.